This T cell receptor beta chain appears in the sequencing data of a study of control samples from healthy donors and cancer patients. Germline V gene sequence: CDR1 MGHRA, CDR2 YSYEKL. This CDR3 is built from 15 residues. V shed 0 bases, J shed 10 bases, and the junction held 8 bases outside the gene matches. Repertoires were generated with immunoSEQ multiplex PCR, while TCRdb's copy carries only in-frame clones and drops some. The sample records tens of thousands of clones, more than 70% being singletons. The source material was blood. The receptor was isolated from a woman in her forties or fifties in good health. The chain links TRBV4-1 to TRBJ1-4; 7 nucleotides line up with TRBD1. CDR3 protein: CASSQEEGAWGKLFF. The DNA of the CDR3 is TGCGCCAGCAGCCAAGAGGAGGGGGCTTGGGGAAAACTGTTTTTT.